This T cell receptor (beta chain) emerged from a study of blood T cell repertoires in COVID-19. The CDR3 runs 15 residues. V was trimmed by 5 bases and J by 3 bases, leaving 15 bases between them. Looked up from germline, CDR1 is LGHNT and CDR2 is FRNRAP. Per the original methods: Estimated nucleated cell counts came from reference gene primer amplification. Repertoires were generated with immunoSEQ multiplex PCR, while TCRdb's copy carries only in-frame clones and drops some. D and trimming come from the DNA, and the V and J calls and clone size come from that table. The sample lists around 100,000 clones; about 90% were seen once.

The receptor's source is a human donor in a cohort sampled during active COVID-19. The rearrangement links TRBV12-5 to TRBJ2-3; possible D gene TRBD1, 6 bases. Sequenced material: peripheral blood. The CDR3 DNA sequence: TGTGCTAGTGGTCTCGGTTGGACAGAAACAGATACGCAGTATTTT. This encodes CASGLGWTETDTQYF. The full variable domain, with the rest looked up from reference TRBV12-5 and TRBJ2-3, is DARVTQTPRHKVTEMGQEVTMRCQPILGHNTVFWYRQTMMQGLELLAYFRNRAPLDDSGMPKDRFSAEMPDATLATLKIQPSEPRDSAVYFCASGLGWTETDTQYFGPGTRLTVL.